This is a list of T cell receptor beta chains from one sample in a study of blood T cell repertoires in COVID-19. Using immunoSEQ multiplex PCR, the repertoire was profiled, and TCRdb retains in-frame clones only, with some absent. The sample has a few hundred thousand clones, about 90% seen once. The sample taken for sequencing was PBMCs or T cells enriched from blood (not recorded which). The source of these receptors is a woman aged 25 to 39 who had recovered from COVID-19. Each CDR3 is given with its conserved first and last residue. Fields, in order: D gene, V gene, J gene, clone size, CDR3 DNA, CDR3 protein. The D gene is left open where the match is weak. The listing skips clone size in some rows; elsewhere it reads once, few, many or a size class.

TRBD1	TRBV5-6	TRBJ1-5	-	TGTGCCAGCAGCAGTTCGACAGGGGGCTTTGTTCAGCCCCAGCATTTT	CASSSSTGGFVQPQHF
TRBD2	TRBV11-2	TRBJ2-1	once	TGTGCCAGCAGCTTGACTAGCGGGGGGCTCTATGAGCAGTTCTTC	CASSLTSGGLYEQFF
-	TRBV9	TRBJ2-4	-	TGTGCCAGCAGCGCGGACAGTGGGGTAAACATTCAGTACTTC	CASSADSGVNIQYF
-	TRBV27	TRBJ2-7	-	TGTGCCAGCAGTTTCGGGGGTGGCGAGCAGTACTTC	CASSFGGGEQYF
TRBD1	TRBV9	TRBJ1-4	-	TGTGCCAGCAGCCAGGACAGGGGGAGTGAAAAACTGTTTTTT	CASSQDRGSEKLFF
TRBD1	TRBV7-6	TRBJ1-1	-	TGTGCCAGCAGGCCCGGGACAGGGAACACTGAAGCTTTCTTT	CASRPGTGNTEAFF
TRBD2	TRBV6-1	TRBJ2-3	-	TGTGCCAGCAGTGAAAGCATCGGGGGGGCAGGACGACGCACAGATACGCAGTATTTT	CASSESIGGAGRRTDTQYF
TRBD1	TRBV3-1/TRBV3-2	TRBJ1-5	once	TGTGCCAGCAGCCAGACAGGGAGAAGCAATCAGCCCCAGCATTTT	CASSQTGRSNQPQHF
TRBD2	TRBV11-3	TRBJ2-1	-	TGTGCCAGCAGCTTAGATCAGGGAGGGACCAGCTCCTACAATGAGCAGTTCTTC	CASSLDQGGTSSYNEQFF
-	TRBV6-2/TRBV6-3	TRBJ2-7	-	TGTGCCAGCAGTGCACTCCCGCCCTACGAGCAGTACTTC	CASSALPPYEQYF
TRBD2	TRBV4-1	TRBJ2-1	-	TGCGCCAGCAGCCTGGGACTAGCGAATGAGCAGTTCTTC	CASSLGLANEQFF
-	TRBV9	TRBJ2-7	-	TGTGCCAGCAGCGTGGGTGAGGGCAGGTCAGCCTACGAGCAGTACTTC	CASSVGEGRSAYEQYF
TRBD1	TRBV2	TRBJ2-7	once	TGTGCCAGCAGTGAACAGGGGGCAGGCGAGCAGTACTTC	CASSEQGAGEQYF
TRBD1	TRBV5-4	TRBJ2-5	-	TGTGCCAGCAGCACCAGACAGGGCGGACAAGAGACCCAGTACTTC	CASSTRQGGQETQYF
TRBD1	TRBV28	TRBJ2-3	many	TGTGCCAGCAGTCTAATTCCGGGACAGGGGAAAGATACGCAGTATTTT	CASSLIPGQGKDTQYF
-	TRBV2	TRBJ2-1	-	TGTGCCAGCAGTGACTTGTGGAGCGACTCCTACAATGAGCAGTTCTTC	CASSDLWSDSYNEQFF